A selection of T cell receptor beta chains follows, all from one sample in a study of T-cell memory formation after mild COVID-19. TCRdb re-called the 5' RACE reads through MiXCR, storing one row per CDR3 protein. The sample includes about 82,000 distinct CDR3 sequences, over 10% of them seen just once. Sample: PBMCs or a T cell subset sorted from them (not recorded which). These TCRs come from a man aged 18 to 30 who had mild COVID-19 (a few samples of this study predate the infection). Cell type and time point are not known. The CDR3 runs from the conserved cysteine through the conserved F or W. Each record gives: V gene, clone size, J gene, D gene, CDR3 DNA, CDR3 protein. A D gene is named only where the DNA matches it firmly. Clone size, where shown, is once, few, many, or a class for clones that have expanded.

TRBV7-3	few	TRBJ2-3	TRBD1	TGTGCCAGCAGCGTGACAGGGGGGAACACAGATACGCAGTATTTT	CASSVTGGNTDTQYF
TRBV29-1	many	TRBJ2-2	.	TGCAGCGTTGTCACAGGGACCGGGGAGCTGTTTTTT	CSVVTGTGELFF
TRBV20-1	.	TRBJ1-5	TRBD1	TGCAGTGCTTCCCGGGACAGGGGGAACCTCGAGGAGCCCCAGCATTTT	CSASRDRGNLEEPQHF
TRBV4-3	.	TRBJ1-5	.	TGCGCCAGCAGCCAAGGCGACAGTAGAAATCAGCCCCAGCATTTT	CASSQGDSRNQPQHF
TRBV27	few	TRBJ1-1	.	TGTGCCAGCAGTCCAAGGAAGATGAACACTGAAGCTTTCTTT	CASSPRKMNTEAFF
TRBV4-2	.	TRBJ2-2	.	TGTGCCAGCAGATACGGGACCGCAAACACCGGGGAGCTGTTTTTT	CASRYGTANTGELFF
TRBV7-9	few	TRBJ1-1	TRBD1	TGTGCCAGCAGCCCAGGGGGGGGGCATACTGAAGCTTTCTTT	CASSPGGGHTEAFF
TRBV27	few	TRBJ2-3	.	TGTGCCAGCAGTCCACCCCCCTCGGGGGAGGATACGCAGTATTTT	CASSPPPSGEDTQYF
TRBV6-1	.	TRBJ2-2	.	TGTGCCAGCAGTTCCCCTAATTCCGGTACAGAGAACACCGGGGAGCTGTTTTTT	CASSSPNSGTENTGELFF
TRBV7-8	few	TRBJ2-1	TRBD2	TGTGCCAGCAGCTTTTTGACTAGCGGGGGTCTTTCCTACAATGAGCAGTTCTTC	CASSFLTSGGLSYNEQFF
TRBV6-5	.	TRBJ2-3	.	TGTGCCAGCAGTGACTGGGATACGCAGTATTTT	CASSDWDTQYF
TRBV6-6	.	TRBJ2-3	.	TGTGCCAGCAGTTACTCGAAGGACAGCACAGATACGCAGTATTTT	CASSYSKDSTDTQYF
TRBV6-5	.	TRBJ2-1	.	TGTGCCAGCAGAAAGGGGACGCTTAATGAGCAGTTCTTC	CASRKGTLNEQFF
TRBV2	.	TRBJ1-6	.	TGTGCCAGCCTTGGACAGTCTCTCGACCTGTACCACTTT	CASLGQSLDLYHF
TRBV6-1	.	TRBJ1-1	TRBD1	TGTGCCAGCAGTGGACCCCAAACCGGGACAGGATCTGAAGCTTTCTTT	CASSGPQTGTGSEAFF
TRBV9	few	TRBJ2-4	.	TGTGCCAGCAGCGGAGCAGGGGAGGTAGACATTCAGTACTTC	CASSGAGEVDIQYF
TRBV7-9	.	TRBJ1-1	.	TGTGCCAGCAGCTTACGTGTCCTGAACACTGAAGCTTTCTTT	CASSLRVLNTEAFF
TRBV3-1	.	TRBJ2-7	.	TGTGCCAGCAGCCAAGCTGATGGGCTCGGGTACGAGCAGTACTTC	CASSQADGLGYEQYF
TRBV4-3	.	TRBJ1-2	TRBD1	TGCGCCAGCAGCCAATCGGGACAGGGTTTCGATGGCTACACCTTC	CASSQSGQGFDGYTF
TRBV20-1	few	TRBJ1-1	TRBD1	TGCAGTGCAGAACAGGGGGGCGGCACTGAAGCTTTCTTT	CSAEQGGGTEAFF
TRBV4-3	.	TRBJ1-2	.	TGCGCCAGCAGCCAAGGCAGGGGTGGGTATGGCTACACCTTC	CASSQGRGGYGYTF
TRBV4-3	many	TRBJ2-2	.	TGCGCCAGCCAAGAGATGAACACCGGGGAGCTGTTTTTT	CASQEMNTGELFF
TRBV20-1	once	TRBJ2-7	TRBD1	TGCAGTGCTCGGACAGGGGGCCTTTCCAAGCAGTACTTC	CSARTGGLSKQYF
TRBV9	.	TRBJ2-5	.	TGTGCCAGCAGCGTAGTGGTGGGGGAGACCCAGTACTTC	CASSVVVGETQYF
TRBV12-3/TRBV12-4	.	TRBJ2-3	.	TGTGCCAGCAGTTTGCGGCGTTTGGACACAGATACGCAGTATTTT	CASSLRRLDTDTQYF
TRBV5-1	.	TRBJ2-1	TRBD2	TGCGCCAGCAGCTGGGGGGGACTAGAGGAGCAGTTCTTC	CASSWGGLEEQFF
TRBV5-5	few	TRBJ2-7	.	TGTGCCAGCAGCTCGACAAGGAGCTCCTACGAGCAGTACTTC	CASSSTRSSYEQYF
TRBV4-1	.	TRBJ1-1	TRBD1	TGCGCCAGCAGCCCGACCCCGGGACAGCTCGACACTGAAGCTTTCTTT	CASSPTPGQLDTEAFF
TRBV7-2	.	TRBJ2-1	TRBD2	TGTGCCAGCAGCTTCGGGGGGGTCAATGAGCAGTTCTTC	CASSFGGVNEQFF
TRBV3-1	.	TRBJ2-5	TRBD2	TGTGCCAGCAGCTTCGGACTAGCGGGGGGAGAGACCCAGTACTTC	CASSFGLAGGETQYF
TRBV7-9	.	TRBJ1-6	.	TGTGCCAGCAACGACAGTCCCGTCTCCTATAATTCACCCCTCCACTTT	CASNDSPVSYNSPLHF
TRBV7-3	.	TRBJ2-5	TRBD2	TGTGCCAGCAGCTCTAGCGGGGGTCCAGAGACCCAGTACTTC	CASSSSGGPETQYF
TRBV27	.	TRBJ1-1	TRBD1	TGTGCCAGCAGTTTATCAATAGGGGGCTTTGAAGCTTTCTTT	CASSLSIGGFEAFF
TRBV15	.	TRBJ2-5	.	TGTGCCACCAGCAGAGATCGGGTTCAGGAGACCCAGTACTTC	CATSRDRVQETQYF
TRBV18	.	TRBJ2-3	TRBD1	TGTGCCAGCTCACCACCGGGACAGCACACAGATACGCAGTATTTT	CASSPPGQHTDTQYF
TRBV12-3/TRBV12-4	.	TRBJ1-5	.	TGTGCCAGCAGTTTATCGGGGCCGGATCAGCCCCAGCATTTT	CASSLSGPDQPQHF
TRBV5-1	few	TRBJ1-1	.	TGCGCCAGCAGCTTACAAACCGGGCCCGAAGCTTTCTTT	CASSLQTGPEAFF
TRBV6-6	.	TRBJ2-5	.	TGTGCCAGCAGTTCTCTTCTCGAAGAGACCCAGTACTTC	CASSSLLEETQYF
TRBV7-9	.	TRBJ1-6	.	TGTGCCAGCAGCTTAGAAGTGGGGGGCGAATCACCCCTCCACTTT	CASSLEVGGESPLHF
TRBV7-9	few	TRBJ2-7	.	TGTGCCAGCAGTTCAGATCCGCAGGGACGAAACACCTACGAGCAGTACTTC	CASSSDPQGRNTYEQYF
TRBV7-9	few	TRBJ1-1	.	TGTGCCAGCAGCTCCCTTGGGGACACCTCTATGGGGCTTTTCTTT	CASSSLGDTSMGLFF
TRBV20-1	.	TRBJ1-4	.	TGCAGTGCTAGGTTAGCCGTGGATGAAAAACTGTTTTTT	CSARLAVDEKLFF
TRBV6-5	few	TRBJ2-1	.	TGTGCCAGCAGGATAAGCTCCTACAATGAGCAGTTCTTC	CASRISSYNEQFF
TRBV27	few	TRBJ1-1	.	TGTGCCAGCAGTTTACAGGTTGCTTCTCCTGAAGCTTTCTTT	CASSLQVASPEAFF
TRBV20-1	.	TRBJ2-5	TRBD2	TGCAGTGCTAGTAAAGGGCGGGGGGCTTGGTACCAAGAGACCCAGTACTTC	CSASKGRGAWYQETQYF
TRBV25-1	.	TRBJ1-5	.	TGTGCCAGCGGACTGACCGAGCCCCAGCATTTT	CASGLTEPQHF
TRBV11-2	.	TRBJ1-2	TRBD1	TGTGCCAGCAGGGGACAGGGTGGCTATGGCTACACCTTC	CASRGQGGYGYTF
TRBV4-2	few	TRBJ2-2	TRBD2	TGTGCCAGCAGCCATGCTTACTCTAGCGGGGGGAACACCGGGGAGCTGTTTTTT	CASSHAYSSGGNTGELFF
TRBV7-9	few	TRBJ2-1	.	TGTGCCAGCAGCCCCCCTGTGGCCTACAATGAGCAGTTCTTC	CASSPPVAYNEQFF
TRBV10-3	few	TRBJ2-6	.	TGTGCCATCAGTGACTCTCTAAGTGGGGCCAACGTCCTGACTTTC	CAISDSLSGANVLTF
TRBV20-1	few	TRBJ2-7	.	TGCAGTGCTAGAACTCGGGACTCGGGCTACGAGCAGTACTTC	CSARTRDSGYEQYF
TRBV12-5	.	TRBJ1-1	.	TGTGCTAGTGGTTTAGGGGGGCTTTACACTGAAGCTTTCTTT	CASGLGGLYTEAFF
TRBV29-1	.	TRBJ2-3	.	TGCAGCGGCCTAGGGGGGGAAGGTGCTAGCACAGATACGCAGTATTTT	CSGLGGEGASTDTQYF
TRBV6-5	few	TRBJ2-5	TRBD1	TGTGCCAGCAGGATCGGACCGGGGACAGAGAGACAAGAGACCCAGTACTTC	CASRIGPGTERQETQYF
TRBV7-9	few	TRBJ2-7	TRBD1	TGTGCCAGCAGCTTAGAGGGGACAGGATTCTACGAGCAGTACTTC	CASSLEGTGFYEQYF
TRBV5-1	many	TRBJ2-2	.	TGCGCCAGCAGCGCCGCAAGGGTGTTCGAGGGAACCGGGGAGCTGTTTTTT	CASSAARVFEGTGELFF
TRBV20-1	many	TRBJ2-5	TRBD2	TGCAGTGCTAATAGCGGGGGGGCCCTACAAGAGACCCAGTACTTC	CSANSGGALQETQYF
TRBV19	few	TRBJ1-5	.	TGTGCCAGTAGTATGATCAATCAGCCCCAGCATTTT	CASSMINQPQHF